What follows are 18 T cell receptor beta chains derived from one specimen sequenced in a study of CD8 T cells in Susac syndrome. RNA was extracted with the RNeasy kit, and a quantity of roughly 0.5 to 1 ug was reverse transcribed using random hexamers. TCRdb processed the immunoSEQ multiplex PCR reads anew with MiXCR; each CDR3 protein has one entry. The sample carries around 59,000 distinct CDR3 sequences, 90% to 95% recorded once. The sample taken for sequencing was CD8+ T cells from PBMCs. These receptors all come from a human donor in good health.

The chain has TRBV7-9 and TRBJ1-1; D is possibly TRBD1 (5 bases). The CDR3 is 14 amino acids. In germline, CDR1 is SEHNR, CDR2 FQNEAQ (reference sequence). Between the trimmed V and J ends, which lost 2 bases and 6 bases, there was a span of 13 bases. The DNA of the CDR3 is TGTGCCAGCAGCTTAACCAGGGTCGGATCTGAAGCTTTCTTT. It translates to CASSLTRVGSEAFF.

The sample holds one count of this clonotype. This sequence joins TRBV7-9 and TRBJ2-3, with D tentatively TRBD1 or TRBD2 (5 bases each). Trimming left V 4 bases short and J 4 bases short, with 18 bases between. The CDR3 contains 16 residues. Germline V gives CDR1 SEHNR, CDR2 FQNEAQ (reference sequence). CDR3 protein: CASSSLGTLEADTQYF. The CDR3 DNA reads as TGTGCCAGCAGCTCCCTCGGGACCCTCGAGGCAGATACGCAGTATTTT.

The rearrangement joins TRBV2 to TRBJ1-6, with TRBD1 matching over 8 bases. Germline V CDR1 and CDR2: SNHLY, FYNNEI. The CDR3 is 14 amino acids. V was pared by 6 bases and J by 7 bases, with 5 bases of the junction left unmatched. The CDR3 nucleotides read TGTGCCAGCAGCATGACAGGGGCAAATTCACCCCTCCACTTT. This sequence encodes CASSMTGANSPLHF.

This chain links TRBV7-9 with TRBJ1-6; no firm D call. The length of the CDR3 is 15 residues. Looked up from germline, CDR1 is SEHNR and CDR2 is FQNEAQ (reference sequence). Trimming pared 5 bases from V and 5 bases from J, leaving 13 bases between. CDR3 nucleotide sequence: TGTGCCAGCAGCCCAGCAGGAGGTCATAATTCACCCCTCCACTTT. It codes for CASSPAGGHNSPLHF.

The V gene is TRBV24-1, the J gene TRBJ2-2; 7 bases agree with TRBD1. Looked up from germline, CDR1 is KGHDR and CDR2 is SFDVKD. This CDR3 spans 14 amino acids. With V trimmed by 4 bases and J by 6 bases, 4 bases remained unmatched. The CDR3 bases are TGTGCCACCAGTGAATCAGGGGGTTCCGGGGAGCTGTTTTTT. Its translation is CATSESGGSGELFF.

V usage is TRBV30 and J usage is TRBJ2-1, with D hard to call. This CDR3 region has 13 residues. Germline CDR1 and CDR2: GTSNPN and SVGIG (reference sequence). The ends were cut back, 1 base at V and 8 bases at J, with 12 bases in the middle. The CDR3 coding sequence is TGTGCCTGGAGTGAGGGTGCTTATGATGAGCAGTTCTTC. Amino acids: CAWSEGAYDEQFF.

This chain uses TRBV24-1 with TRBJ2-3, with 7 bases identical to TRBD2. The trim removed 4 bases at V and 5 bases at J, leaving 5 bases unmatched. There are 14 residues in the CDR3. Germline V gene sequence: CDR1 KGHDR, CDR2 SFDVKD. For the CDR3, the DNA is TGTGCCACCAGTGAAACCGGGGGGAAAGATACGCAGTATTTT. Translated, it gives CATSETGGKDTQYF.

The chain combines TRBV6-6 with TRBJ2-7; no reliable D call. V lost 0 bases to trimming and J lost 1 base, with 10 bases between them. Germline V gene sequence: CDR1 MNHNY, CDR2 SVGAGI (reference sequence). This CDR3 comprises 15 residues. In nucleotides, the CDR3 is TGTGCCAGCAGTTACTCGAACACCGAATCCTACGAGCAGTACTTC. Encoded protein: CASSYSNTESYEQYF.

The chain recombines TRBV7-2 with TRBJ1-2; weak D call: TRBD1 (5 bases). CDR1 and CDR2 from the germline V gene are SGHTA and FQGNSA. The germline V and J ends were trimmed by 0 bases and 0 bases, with 35 bases remaining between them. The CDR3 spans 24 residues. The CDR3 sequence: CASSLAPSSNYRSGQSHPNYGYTF. In nucleotides, the CDR3 is TGTGCCAGCAGCTTAGCCCCCTCAAGTAACTACAGATCGGGGCAGAGCCATCCTAACTATGGCTACACCTTC.

The chain employs TRBV19 and TRBJ2-7; no clear D gene. Germline values: CDR1 LNHDA, CDR2 SQIVND (reference sequence). This CDR3 is 14 amino acids long. V was clipped by 3 bases and J by 2 bases, with 11 bases between them. CDR3 sequence: CASSINRAPYEQYF. The CDR3 coding sequence is TGTGCCAGTAGTATCAACCGGGCCCCCTACGAGCAGTACTTC.

The V gene is TRBV5-1, the J gene TRBJ2-7; a weak D match, TRBD1 (5 bases). Germline CDR1 SGHRS, CDR2 YFSETQ. The CDR3 contains 14 residues. Trimming removed 1 base at V and 3 bases at J, with 11 bases between. The CDR3 sequence is CASSLIQGNYEQYF. DNA of the CDR3: TGCGCCAGCAGCTTGATTCAGGGAAACTACGAGCAGTACTTC.

This chain connects TRBV6-1 to TRBJ2-1; TRBD2 aligns across 8 bases. The CDR3 is 17 amino acids. Trimming removed 6 bases from V and 4 bases from J; junction bases left unmatched: 14. Germline CDR1 MNHNS, CDR2 SASEGT. CDR3 in DNA: TGTGCCAGCAGCACCTCAGCGGGGGAAGCTATATACAATGAGCAGTTCTTC. Encoded protein: CASSTSAGEAIYNEQFF.

This chain connects TRBV5-1 to TRBJ2-7, with a possible D match to TRBD1 (6 bases). Per germline, CDR1 SGHRS and CDR2 YFSETQ. There are 15 residues in the CDR3. V gave up 2 bases and J gave up 2 bases, with 14 bases separating them. CDR3 in amino acids: CASSFSTGNTYEQYF. The DNA for the CDR3 is TGCGCCAGCAGCTTTTCAACAGGGAACACCTACGAGCAGTACTTC.

The rearrangement uses TRBV2 and TRBJ1-5, with D possibly being TRBD1 (5 bases). The length of the CDR3 is 14 residues. CDR1 is SNHLY and CDR2 is FYNNEI in the germline V gene. With 3 bases removed from V and 2 bases from J, the gap between germline ends came to 8 bases. CDR3 amino acids: CASSDWDGNQPQHF. The CDR3 nucleotides read TGTGCCAGCAGTGATTGGGACGGCAATCAGCCCCAGCATTTT.

This chain joins TRBV29-1 and TRBJ1-2; D ambiguous. CDR1 is SQVTM, CDR2 ANQGSEA, per germline. The CDR3 is 10 residues long. Trimming removed 5 bases from V and 4 bases from J, with 5 bases in between. CDR3 DNA: TGCAGCGTTTTGACCTATGGCTACACCTTC. Its protein is CSVLTYGYTF. Drawing the rest from reference TRBV29-1 and TRBJ1-2, the complete variable domain is SAVISQKPSRDICQRGTSLTIQCQVDSQVTMMFWYRQQPGQSLTLIATANQGSEATYESGFVIDKFPISRPNLTFSTLTVSNMSPEDSSIYLCSVLTYGYTFGSGTRLTVV.

Only one count was recorded for this clonotype. The rearrangement joins TRBV7-2 to TRBJ1-2, with D perhaps matching TRBD1 (6 bases). This CDR3 has 15 residues. The V and J ends lost 2 bases and 2 bases respectively, with 12 bases between them. Germline V gene data show CDR1 as SGHTA and CDR2 as FQGNSA. The CDR3 spells CASSLSRGQNYGYTF. The CDR3 nucleotides are TGTGCCAGCAGCTTAAGCAGGGGACAAAACTATGGCTACACCTTC.

The V and J genes are TRBV7-9 and TRBJ1-4; D unresolved. V lost 5 bases and J lost 6, with 19 bases in between. CDR1 and CDR2 (germline): SEHNR, FQNEAQ (reference sequence). This CDR3 spans 16 amino acids. CDR3 region: CASSQTRNLLDEKLFF. As DNA, the CDR3 is TGTGCCAGCAGCCAGACGAGGAATTTGTTGGATGAAAAACTGTTTTTT.

The gene calls are TRBV4-2 and TRBJ1-6; possible D gene TRBD1, 6 bases. The germline CDR1 and CDR2 sequences are LGHNA and YNFKEQ. This CDR3 comprises 15 residues. The V end was cut by 4 bases, the J end by 8 bases, with 15 bases between. In nucleotides, the CDR3 is TGTGCCAGCAGCCGATCAGGGGAAACCGATTCACCCCTCCACTTT. It codes for CASSRSGETDSPLHF.